This entry lists 24 T cell receptor beta chains sequenced from one sample in a study of tumor and adjacent non-tumor tissue in lung cancer. The library came from three nested PCR rounds adapted from ARM-PCR protocols. TCRdb processed the multiplex PCR reads anew with MiXCR; each CDR3 protein has one entry. Of 70,000 to 90,000 distinct CDR3 sequences in the sample, over 70% were seen once. RNA was extracted from bulk tissue without any cell sorting. Source material: lung tumor tissue. These receptors were obtained from a woman aged 50 to 65 with non-small cell lung cancer.

This clonotype was seen only once. At one end, the junction sequence differs from germline, possibly due to a read error. The chain links TRBV6-1 to TRBJ2-7; 8 bases fit TRBD2. The CDR3 length is 14 residues. Germline lookup yields CDR1 MNHNS and CDR2 SASEGT. The CDR3, as DNA: TGTGCCAGGAGTGTATCCACTAGCGGCTACGAGCAGTACTTC. It codes for CARSVSTSGYEQYF.

Regarding this clonotype: The conserved final phenylalanine or tryptophan is absent from the CDR3, which likely points to a read error. The chain combines TRBV4-2 with TRBJ1-2; D unresolved. From germline, CDR1 is LGHNA and CDR2 YNFKEQ. CDR3 length: 13 amino acids. This CDR3 reads CARSQDGRDGYTL. CDR3 bases: TGTGCCAGGAGCCAAGATGGTAGGGATGGCTACACCCTC.

The chain has TRBV10-2 and TRBJ2-7; the D gene is possibly TRBD1 (5 bases). V dropped 7 bases and J dropped 1 base, with 11 bases sitting between them. Germline V lookup: CDR1 WSHSY, CDR2 SAAADI. The CDR3 length is 13 residues. The CDR3 bases are TGCGCCAGCACTAGGGGTTGTTCCTACGAGCAGTACTTC. Residues: CASTRGCSYEQYF.

This clonotype was recorded once. The chain links TRBV4-2 to TRBJ2-5; D gene unclear. Trimming stripped 0 bases from V and 7 bases from J, with 21 bases between. Per germline, CDR1 LGHNA and CDR2 YNFKEQ. The CDR3 runs 17 residues. The CDR3 coding sequence is TGTGCCAGCAGCCAAGATTTGGGTATGGGCCCTCGTCGGACCCAGTACTTC. Amino acid sequence: CASSQDLGMGPRRTQYF.

As concerns this clonotype: At one end the junction does not follow the germline gene, possibly because of a read error. The gene calls are TRBV6-5 and TRBJ2-3; 10 positions match TRBD1. From germline, CDR1 is MNHEY and CDR2 SVGAGI. The CDR3 consists of 17 residues. Written as DNA, the CDR3 is TGTACCAGCAGTAAGAGGGACAGGGGAAGGAAGGCAGATACGCAGTATTTT. Amino acid sequence: CTSSKRDRGRKADTQYF.

As for this clonotype: Lacking the conserved final phenylalanine or tryptophan, this CDR3 likely reflects a read error. CDR3 sequence: CASRENPRVHPYEQYL. For the CDR3, the DNA is TGTGCCAGCAGAGAAAATCCCCGTGTCCACCCCTATGAGCAGTACCTC. The chain uses TRBV6-1 and TRBJ2-7; D is unresolved. This CDR3 region has 16 residues. CDR1 is MNHNS and CDR2 is SASEGT in the germline V gene.

This clonotype appeared many times. The chain is built from TRBV7-9 and TRBJ2-7; D might be TRBD1 or TRBD2, each matching 5 bases. The CDR3 length is 13 residues. From germline, CDR1 is SEHNR and CDR2 FQNEAQ (reference sequence). V was clipped by 5 bases and J by 7 bases, with 15 bases between them. As DNA, the CDR3 is TGTGCCAGCAGCCCCCGGGACCCGAGGGAGCAGTACTTC. Translating it yields CASSPRDPREQYF.

About this clonotype itself: A much bigger clone sits one base away, suggesting this may be a read error. The genes are TRBV5-1 and TRBJ2-3, with TRBD2 identical over 13 bases. CDR1 and CDR2 (germline): SGHRS, YFSETQ. CDR3 size: 15 residues. After removal of 9 bases from V and 3 bases from J, the junction contained 7 bases not matched to a gene. The CDR3 spells CAITGLAGATDTQYF. CDR3 in DNA: TGCGCCATCACCGGACTAGCGGGAGCGACAGATACGCAGTATTTT.

On this clonotype itself: The junction departs from germline at one end; a sequencing error may be responsible. The chain recombines TRBV12-3 or TRBV12-4 with TRBJ1-5; possible D gene TRBD1, 5 bases. The CDR3 is made up of 19 amino acids. This CDR3 is CASSFRAPFATDLNQPRHF. The CDR3 DNA reads as TGTGCCAGCAGTTTCCGGGCCCCATTCGCGACAGACCTAAATCAGCCCCGGCATTTT.

This clonotype was observed a single time. The chain has TRBV2 and TRBJ2-3; 7 nucleotides agree with TRBD2. The CDR3 runs 16 residues. With V trimmed by 8 bases and J by 2 bases, 13 bases remained unmatched. Per the germline V gene, CDR1 is SNHLY and CDR2 is FYNNEI. The CDR3 coding sequence is TGTGCCAGCCTTGGGACTACCGCTCCCCTCACAGATACGCAGTATTTT. Protein: CASLGTTAPLTDTQYF.

This clonotype was recorded many times. V and J are TRBV6-5 and TRBJ2-1; 11 bases map to TRBD2. Trimming cost V 8 bases and J 0 bases; bases outside gene matches: 6. The CDR3 loop spans 16 amino acids. CDR1 and CDR2 from the germline V gene are MNHEY and SVGAGI. CDR3 nucleotide sequence: TGTGCCAGCGGGACGACTAGCGGGAACTCCTACAATGAGCAGTTCTTC. Amino acid sequence: CASGTTSGNSYNEQFF.

This clonotype has ten or more counts. This sequence joins TRBV14 and TRBJ1-2; 10 positions agree with TRBD1. The CDR3 is 16 amino acids. Germline CDR1 reads SGHDN; CDR2 reads FVKESK. V was clipped by 5 bases and J by 2 bases; unmatched bases: 8. CDR3 sequence reads: CASSGDRGSPNYGYTF. DNA of the CDR3: TGTGCCAGCAGCGGGGACAGGGGATCGCCCAACTATGGCTACACCTTC.

Ten or more counts support this clonotype. The J gene is TRBJ2-7, the V gene TRBV7-9; no definite D call. Germline V gene sequence: CDR1 SEHNR, CDR2 FQNEAQ (reference sequence). The V and J ends lost 5 bases and 9 bases respectively, with 14 bases between them. The CDR3 runs to 12 residues. The CDR3 loop reads CASSTLEVGQYF. The CDR3 region has the DNA TGTGCCAGCAGCACCCTCGAGGTAGGGCAGTACTTC.

The chain carries TRBV12-3 or TRBV12-4 and TRBJ1-5; no clear D. The V and J ends lost 7 bases and 2 bases respectively, with 18 bases between them. This CDR3 region has 16 residues. CDR3: CASTRTRSIGNQPQHF. DNA for the CDR3: TGTGCCAGCACAAGGACGAGGTCTATAGGCAATCAGCCCCAGCATTTT.

This chain links TRBV12-3 or TRBV12-4 with TRBJ1-2; perhaps TRBD1 as D (6 bases). The CDR3 has 14 residues. The V end lost 6 bases, the J end lost 9 bases, and 20 bases lay between the germline ends. Here the CDR3 DNA reads TGTGCCAGCAGGGGGGCGGAGAATGGGTATTGCTACACCTTC. Translating gives CASRGAENGYCYTF.

On this clonotype: The junction and the germline gene differ at one end; a read error may be behind it. The chain links TRBV7-9 to TRBJ2-2; D may correspond to TRBD1 or TRBD2 (5 bases each). Germline V CDR1 and CDR2: SEHNR, FQNEAQ (reference sequence). The CDR3 consists of 15 residues. Here the CDR3 reads CARSSGTFNTGELIF. The CDR3 DNA follows: TGTGCCAGGAGCTCCGGGACCTTCAACACCGGGGAGCTGATTTTT.

With respect to this clonotype: The junction and the germline gene differ at one end; a read error may be behind it. This chain uses TRBV28 with TRBJ2-7; 10 nucleotides line up with TRBD2. Germline CDR1 is MDHEN and CDR2 is SYDVKM. The CDR3 runs to 18 residues. The CDR3 loop reads CASSLLGGVLSGRAEQYF. In DNA form, the CDR3 reads TGTGCCAGCAGTTTGCTAGGAGGAGTTCTGAGCGGGAGGGCCGAGCAGTACTTT.

In regard to this clonotype: At one end, the junction sequence differs from germline, possibly due to a read error. The gene calls are TRBV12-3 or TRBV12-4 and TRBJ2-5, with a possible D match to TRBD2 (5 bases). The CDR3 spans 17 residues. CDR3 residues: CASSLGPQRRYQETQYF. In DNA, the CDR3 is TGTGCCAGCAGTTTAGGGCCCCAACGGAGGTACCAGGAGACCCAGTACTTC.

This clonotype was observed once. One end of the junction does not line up with germline, which may come from a read error. The rearrangement links TRBV6-1 to TRBJ1-5; D not certain. Germline lookup yields CDR1 MNHNS and CDR2 SASEGT. The CDR3 is made up of 12 amino acids. The CDR3 region has the DNA TGTGCCAGCTGGGATAGGAATCAGCTCCAGCATTTT. Translation gives CASWDRNQLQHF.

This clonotype was recorded only once. Germline and junction disagree at one end, which may indicate a read error. The V and J genes are TRBV20-1 and TRBJ2-2; D may correspond to TRBD1 or TRBD2 (5 bases each). The CDR3 sequence is 15 residues long. CDR1 is DFQATT and CDR2 is SNEGSKA in the germline V gene (reference sequence). The CDR3 sequence: CSARDWTRYTGELLF. CDR3 DNA: TGCAGTGCTAGAGACTGGACAAGATACACCGGGGAGCTGTTATTT.

This clonotype was seen ten or more times. The chain has TRBV5-4 and TRBJ2-1; 13 bases line up with TRBD2. Germline V lookup: CDR1 SGHNT, CDR2 YYREEE (reference sequence). The CDR3 runs 16 residues. V lost 0 bases and J lost 5; bases outside the gene matches: 2. The CDR3 DNA sequence: TGTGCCAGCAGCTTGGGCGGACTAGCGGGGGACAATGAGCAGTTCTTC. It encodes CASSLGGLAGDNEQFF.

On this clonotype: Relative to the germline gene, one junction end is altered; a read error may explain this. This rearrangement joins TRBV4-2 to TRBJ1-5; D not certain. Germline V CDR1 and CDR2: LGHNA, YNFKEQ. The CDR3 is 15 amino acids. The CDR3 DNA sequence: TGTGCTAGCAGCCTAGACCTCACTAGCAATCAGCTCCAGCATTTT. Translated: CASSLDLTSNQLQHF.

Comments on this clonotype: The conserved phenylalanine or tryptophan normally closing the CDR3 is absent here, so this likely arose from a read error. The chain uses TRBV11-1 and TRBJ2-7, with TRBD2 matching 14 bases. Germline lookup yields CDR1 SGHAT and CDR2 FQDESV (reference sequence). There are 17 residues in the CDR3. In DNA form, the CDR3 reads TGTGCTAGCAACCCGGGGACTAGCGGGAGTTTTTTCGACGAGCAGTACTTG. It is translated as CASNPGTSGSFFDEQYL.

This clonotype has just a few counts. This chain connects TRBV24-1 to TRBJ2-3, with 11 bases that match TRBD1. Germline CDR1 and CDR2: KGHDR and SFDVKD. The CDR3 runs 15 residues. Trimming removed 4 bases from V and 4 bases from J; junction bases left unmatched: 3. DNA for the CDR3: TGTGCCACCAGTGACTCGGGACAGGGGGCAGATACGCAGTATTTT. It encodes CATSDSGQGADTQYF.